Below are 17 T cell receptor beta chains sequenced from a single sample in a study of STAT5B mutations in CD4+ large granular lymphocyte leukemia (dated by TCRdb to the early 2020s). Receptors were amplified or captured by the immunoSEQ multiplex PCR assay. Here the immuneACCESS table is served through TCRdb, limited to in-frame sequences with V and J called. Missing clones are a known gap in these copies; in checked studies unresolved V genes cover under half, and the rest lacks a known reason. The sample profile shows 24,000 or so clones; 70% to 80% of them were found once. The ten largest clones take up around a tenth of the sample. Sample: CD4+ T cells from blood buffy coats. The receptors originated from a human donor in good health.

This clone was recorded a few times. The V gene is TRBV28, the J gene TRBJ2-7, with 7 bases aligning to TRBD1. There are 14 residues in the CDR3. CDR1 and CDR2 (germline): MDHEN, SYDVKM. With 2 bases clipped from V and 2 bases from J, the junction kept 3 bases outside the gene matches. CDR3 sequence: CASSLGDRAYEQYF. The CDR3 DNA is TGTGCCAGCAGTTTAGGAGACAGGGCCTACGAGCAGTACTTC.

The rearrangement links TRBV7-2 to TRBJ2-7; 11 bases are a match to TRBD2. The germline V gene encodes CDR1 SGHTA and CDR2 FQGNSA. The CDR3 is made up of 14 amino acids. After removal of 5 bases from V and 5 bases from J, the junction contained 5 bases not matched to a gene. The CDR3 protein is CASSARLAGHEQYF. DNA of the CDR3: TGTGCCAGCAGCGCCAGACTAGCGGGACACGAGCAGTACTTC.

The rearrangement joins TRBV28 to TRBJ2-1; 10 positions agree with TRBD1. Germline V gene data show CDR1 as MDHEN and CDR2 as SYDVKM. The CDR3 length is 17 residues. The ends lost 5 bases at V and 4 bases at J; junction bases unmatched: 11. The CDR3 DNA reads as TGTGCCAGCAGTCCGACGGCGGGACAGGGGACTTACAATGAGCAGTTCTTC. It translates to CASSPTAGQGTYNEQFF.

This CDR3 reads CASSYSSGLGYTF. CDR3 DNA: TGTGCCAGCAGTTACTCGTCAGGCCTTGGCTACACCTTC. This chain uses TRBV6-5 with TRBJ1-2, with D hard to call. Trimming shortened V by 0 bases and J by 7 bases, and 9 bases separated the two germline ends. Germline assignment: CDR1 MNHEY and CDR2 SVGAGI. The CDR3 length is 13 residues.

The chain uses TRBV28 and TRBJ1-5, with D unresolved. CDR3 length: 12 amino acids. Trimming stripped 6 bases from V and 5 bases from J, with 8 bases between. Germline V gene lookup returns CDR1 MDHEN and CDR2 SYDVKM. The CDR3 is CASSLAYQPQHF. The CDR3 DNA sequence: TGTGCCAGCAGCTTAGCCTATCAGCCCCAGCATTTT.

This sequence joins TRBV25-1 and TRBJ1-1, with D possibly matching TRBD1 (6 bases). The CDR3 is 15 residues long. The V gene lost 9 bases and the J gene lost 0 bases, with 17 bases spanning the gap. Germline values: CDR1 MGHDK, CDR2 SYGVNS. The CDR3 loop reads CARITGGLLNTEAFF. In DNA, the CDR3 is TGTGCCAGGATTACGGGGGGCTTATTGAACACTGAAGCTTTCTTT.

The rearrangement links TRBV10-3 to TRBJ2-6; 13 bases fit TRBD2. The CDR3 totals 19 residues. Germline lookup yields CDR1 ENHRY and CDR2 SYGVKD. J lost 0 bases, V lost 3 bases, and 5 bases had no gene match. The CDR3: CAISDLGLAGASGANVLTF. The CDR3 region has the DNA TGTGCCATCAGTGACCTCGGACTAGCGGGAGCCTCTGGGGCCAACGTCCTGACTTTC.

V gene TRBV11-2 combines with J gene TRBJ2-7; TRBD2 matches at 13 bases. The CDR3 is made up of 16 amino acids. V lost 2 bases, J lost 3 bases, and 4 bases stayed unmatched. In germline, CDR1 is SGHAT, CDR2 FQNNGV. The CDR3 region is CASSLNGLAGDYEQYF. For the CDR3, the DNA is TGTGCCAGCAGCTTAAATGGACTAGCGGGGGACTACGAGCAGTACTTC.

CDR3 in amino acids: CASSLTGGRGGYTF. In DNA form, the CDR3 reads TGTGCCAGCAGCTTGACAGGGGGCCGAGGCGGCTACACCTTC. The chain links TRBV5-8 to TRBJ1-2; 9 nucleotides align to TRBD1. V lost 1 base to trimming and J lost 8 bases; unmatched junction nucleotides: 6. Germline V lookup: CDR1 SGHTS, CDR2 YDEGEE. The CDR3 spans 14 residues.

This clone was recorded only once. The chain recombines TRBV19 with TRBJ1-2; 10 bases fit TRBD1. CDR3 size: 15 residues. V lost 6 bases and J lost 2; bases outside the gene matches: 6. Germline V gene data show CDR1 as LNHDA and CDR2 as SQIVND (reference sequence). CDR3 bases: TGTGCCAGTAGGACAGGGGGCATTCACAACTATGGCTACACCTTC. It codes for CASRTGGIHNYGYTF.

The chain is built from TRBV5-4 and TRBJ2-3; D uncertain. Trimming pared 0 bases from V and 3 bases from J, leaving 8 bases between. Germline CDR1 reads SGHNT; CDR2 reads YYREEE (reference sequence). The CDR3 loop spans 14 amino acids. This CDR3 reads CASSLARITDTQYF. CDR3 in DNA: TGTGCCAGCAGCTTGGCGCGGATTACAGATACGCAGTATTTT.

This chain uses TRBV9 with TRBJ2-5; 7 positions match TRBD1. Germline CDR1 is SGDLS and CDR2 is YYNGEE. The V and J ends lost 2 bases and 5 bases, in that order; junction bases with no gene match: 12. This CDR3 has 16 amino acids. CDR3 nucleotide sequence: TGTGCCAGCAGCGTCCCCCCAACTTCCAGGGGGGAGACCCAGTACTTC. Protein sequence: CASSVPPTSRGETQYF.

This clone was found a few times. The V gene is TRBV5-4, the J gene TRBJ1-1, with 12 bases matching TRBD1. The germline V gene encodes CDR1 SGHNT and CDR2 YYREEE (reference sequence). The ends lost 4 bases at V and 6 bases at J; junction bases unmatched: 4. CDR3 length: 14 amino acids. CDR3 DNA sequence: TGTGCCAGCAGCGCGGGACAGGGGGCGTCTGAAGCTTTCTTT. It translates to CASSAGQGASEAFF.

The chain is built from TRBV20-1 and TRBJ2-2; weak D call: TRBD2 (6 bases). CDR1 and CDR2 (germline): DFQATT, SNEGSKA (reference sequence). The CDR3 is 11 residues long. For the CDR3, the DNA is TGCAGCGGGCGGGGCTCCGGGGAGCTGTTTTTT. Translation gives CSGRGSGELFF.

This rearrangement joins TRBV7-2 to TRBJ1-5; 9 bases are shared with TRBD1. Germline CDR1 SGHTA, CDR2 FQGNSA. The CDR3 is made up of 17 amino acids. The V and J ends lost 6 bases and 3 bases, in that order; junction bases with no gene match: 12. CDR3: CASRTNHRTGANQPQHF. The CDR3 bases are TGTGCCAGCAGAACCAACCATAGGACAGGGGCCAATCAGCCCCAGCATTTT. Variable domain in full (rest from reference TRBV7-2 and TRBJ1-5): GAGVSQSPSNKVTEKGKDVELRCDPISGHTALYWYRQSLGQGLEFLIYFQGNSAPDKSGLPSDRFSAERTGGSVSTLTIQRTQQEDSAVYLCASRTNHRTGANQPQHFGDGTRLSIL.

The chain employs TRBV15 and TRBJ2-5; 11 positions agree with TRBD2. V shed 3 bases and J 5 bases; nucleotides not matched to a gene: 8. The CDR3 extends over 16 amino acids. Germline V gene lookup returns CDR1 LNHNV and CDR2 YYDKDF (reference sequence). Written as DNA, the CDR3 is TGTGCCACCAGCAGGAGGACTAGCGGGTTGGGTGAGACCCAGTACTTC. Its translation is CATSRRTSGLGETQYF.

The V gene is TRBV10-2, the J gene TRBJ2-7; TRBD2 aligns across 11 bases. The V segment lost 7 bases and the J segment 3 bases; nucleotides outside the gene matches: 11. Germline CDR1 is WSHSY and CDR2 is SAAADI. The CDR3 covers 16 residues. CDR3 in DNA: TGCGCCAGCACCCAACTAGCGGGAGTTGCCTACTACGAGCAGTACTTC. It codes for CASTQLAGVAYYEQYF.